This T cell receptor beta chain was captured in a study of blood T cell repertoires in COVID-19. Study-level background: Italy, Spain and the United States were the sources of the convalescent and acute COVID-19 samples. T cells, B-cell-depleted T cells, or PBMCs provided the cDNA or gDNA that served as material.

The V gene lost 0 bases and the J gene lost 10 bases, with 21 bases spanning the gap. Germline CDR1 and CDR2: MNHEY and SVGAGI. The CDR3 is made up of 16 amino acids. Source study methods: How many nucleated cells were present was estimated from reference gene primer amplification. Repertoires were generated with immunoSEQ multiplex PCR, while TCRdb's copy carries only in-frame clones and drops some. V, J and clone size are those of that table, while D and trimming were read from the DNA. The sample carries 120,000 to 150,000 clones, roughly 86% recorded once. The material sequenced was peripheral blood. The clonotype comes from a human donor in a cohort sampled during active COVID-19. The chain couples TRBV6-5 to TRBJ1-1; no clear D gene. The CDR3 is CASSYSYAGPLMAAFF. The CDR3 coding sequence is TGTGCCAGCAGTTACTCTTACGCAGGCCCCTTGATGGCAGCTTTCTTT.